In this sample, the clone carrying this TCR beta chain turned up once. The antigen remains unidentified. Sequenced by immunoSEQ multiplex PCR; TCRdb stores in-frame clones only, minus some. This table has some 130,000 clones, about 87% appearing once. The V gene's germline CDR1 is SGHTS and CDR2 YDEGEE. V lost 4 bases and J 1 base, leaving 20 bases between the germline ends. CDR3 size: 17 residues. The sample is drawn from a study of T cell responses to AZD1222 COVID-19 vaccine. Study conclusions and caveats: Spike-specific TCR breadth and depth were elevated following two AZD1222 doses. CD4 TCRs linked to vaccination spanned spike, dominating at 160-218 and 743-854.

Material: peripheral blood, obtained on day 0 of AZD1222 vaccination. This clonotype originated in an adult in good health. This rearrangement joins TRBV5-8 to TRBJ2-5; a weak D match, TRBD2 (6 bases). The CDR3 nucleotides read TGTGCCAGCAGCCCGGGTTGGGGCGGAGGGACCCAAGAGACCCAGTACTTC. This codes for CASSPGWGGGTQETQYF. Variable domain in full (rest from reference TRBV5-8 and TRBJ2-5): EAGVTQSPTHLIKTRGQQATLRCSPISGHTSVYWYQQALGLGLQFLLWYDEGEERNRGNFPPRFSGRQFPNYSSELNVNALELEDSALYLCASSPGWGGGTQETQYFGPGTRLLVL.